The entry below describes one T cell receptor (beta chain). The target antigen is unknown. The repertoire was sequenced with immunoSEQ multiplex PCR; TCRdb's copy has only in-frame clones and lacks some. The table includes 50,000 to 70,000 clones, 50% to 65% detected once. This CDR3 contains 14 residues. Looked up from germline, CDR1 is MDHEN and CDR2 is SYDVKM. J lost 3 bases, V lost 8 bases, and 7 bases had no gene match. This sample was taken from a study of cytotoxic CD8 clonotypes in ibrutinib-treated CLL. Overall study: Included were 11 to 12 relapsed/refractory and over 14 treatment-naive patients, of whom 17 to 18 were IGHV unmutated. Response specimens were obtained following a median treatment duration of approximately 11 months, with a range of 6 to 36.

Points from the study as a whole: Patients had baseline clonality above age-matched healthy donors, and this clonality moved with circulating CD8+ T-cell counts.

This TCR was recovered from a human donor with chronic lymphocytic leukemia. The sequencing here drew on PBMCs, taken at disease progression, from a patient treated with ibrutinib. The chain is built from TRBV28 and TRBJ2-7; 10 bases are shared with TRBD1. Written as DNA, the CDR3 is TGTGCCAGCCGTAAGGGACAGGGGCTCTACGAGCAGTACTTC. This gives the protein CASRKGQGLYEQYF. The full variable domain, completed using reference TRBV28 and TRBJ2-7, is DVKVTQSSRYLVKRTGEKVFLECVQDMDHENMFWYRQDPGLGLRLIYFSYDVKMKEKGDIPEGYSVSREKKERFSLILESASTNQTSMYLCASRKGQGLYEQYFGPGTRLTVT.